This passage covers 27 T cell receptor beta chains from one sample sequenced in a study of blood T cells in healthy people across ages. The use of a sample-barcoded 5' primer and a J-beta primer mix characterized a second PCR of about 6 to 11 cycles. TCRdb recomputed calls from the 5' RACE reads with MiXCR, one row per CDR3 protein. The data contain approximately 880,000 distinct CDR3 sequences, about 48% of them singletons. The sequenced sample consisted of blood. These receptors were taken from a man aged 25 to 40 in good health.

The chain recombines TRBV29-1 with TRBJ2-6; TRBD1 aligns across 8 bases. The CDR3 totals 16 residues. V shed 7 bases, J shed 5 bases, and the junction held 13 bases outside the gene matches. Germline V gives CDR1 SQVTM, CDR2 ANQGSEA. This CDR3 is CSDRQGPLRRANVLTF. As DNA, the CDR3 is TGCAGCGATCGACAGGGGCCTCTCAGAAGGGCCAACGTCCTGACTTTC.

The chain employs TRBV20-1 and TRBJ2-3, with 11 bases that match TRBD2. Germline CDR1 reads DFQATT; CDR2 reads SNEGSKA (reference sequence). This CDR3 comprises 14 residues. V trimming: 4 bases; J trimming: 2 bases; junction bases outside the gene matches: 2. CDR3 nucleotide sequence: TGCAGTGCTACTAGCGGGGGGCCCACAGATACGCAGTATTTT. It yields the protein CSATSGGPTDTQYF.

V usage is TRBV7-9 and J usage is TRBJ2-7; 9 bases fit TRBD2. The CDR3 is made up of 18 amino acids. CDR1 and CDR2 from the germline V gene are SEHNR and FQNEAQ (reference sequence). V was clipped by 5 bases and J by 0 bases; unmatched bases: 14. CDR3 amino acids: CASSPTPGTLAGSYEQYF. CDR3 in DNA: TGTGCCAGCAGCCCGACGCCAGGGACACTAGCGGGCTCCTACGAGCAGTACTTC.

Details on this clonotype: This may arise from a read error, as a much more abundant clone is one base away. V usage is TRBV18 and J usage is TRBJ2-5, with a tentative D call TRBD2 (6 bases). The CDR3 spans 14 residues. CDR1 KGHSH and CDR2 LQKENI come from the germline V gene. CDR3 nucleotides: TGTGACAGCTCACCCTTAGCGTGGGGAGGTGACCAGTACTTC. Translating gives CDSSPLAWGGDQYF.

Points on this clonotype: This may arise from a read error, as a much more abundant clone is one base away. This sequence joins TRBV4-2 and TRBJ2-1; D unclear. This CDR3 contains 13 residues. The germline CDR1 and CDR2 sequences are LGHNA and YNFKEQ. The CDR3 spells CASSKDKGGEQFF. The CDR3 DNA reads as TGTGCCAGCAGCAAAGATAAAGGCGGTGAGCAGTTCTTC.

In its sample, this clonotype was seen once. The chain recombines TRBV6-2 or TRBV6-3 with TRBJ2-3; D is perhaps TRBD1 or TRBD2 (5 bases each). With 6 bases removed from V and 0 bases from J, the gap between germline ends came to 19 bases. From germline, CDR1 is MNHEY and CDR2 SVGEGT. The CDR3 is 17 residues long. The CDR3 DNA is TGTGCCAGCAGAGGCGCGCTGGGGGAGCCTAGCACAGATACGCAGTATTTT. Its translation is CASRGALGEPSTDTQYF.

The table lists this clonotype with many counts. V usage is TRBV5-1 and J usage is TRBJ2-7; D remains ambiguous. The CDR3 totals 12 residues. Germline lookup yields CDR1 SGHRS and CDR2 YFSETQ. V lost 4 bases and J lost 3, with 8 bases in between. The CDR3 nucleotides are TGCGCCAGCAGCCCCGACGACTACGAGCAGTACTTC. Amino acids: CASSPDDYEQYF.

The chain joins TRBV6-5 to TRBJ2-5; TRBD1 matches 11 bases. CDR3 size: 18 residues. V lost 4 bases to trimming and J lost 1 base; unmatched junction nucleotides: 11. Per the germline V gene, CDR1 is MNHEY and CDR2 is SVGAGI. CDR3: CASSSLPGQGVLQETQYF. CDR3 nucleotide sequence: TGTGCCAGCAGTTCACTGCCGGGACAGGGGGTCCTCCAAGAGACCCAGTACTTC.

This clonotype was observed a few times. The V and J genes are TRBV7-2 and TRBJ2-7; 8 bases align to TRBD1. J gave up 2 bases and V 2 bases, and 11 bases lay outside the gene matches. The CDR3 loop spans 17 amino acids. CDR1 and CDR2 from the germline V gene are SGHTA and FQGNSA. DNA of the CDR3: TGTGCCAGCAGCTTAACGGGACAGGCAATATTCCCCTACGAGCAGTACTTC. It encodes CASSLTGQAIFPYEQYF.

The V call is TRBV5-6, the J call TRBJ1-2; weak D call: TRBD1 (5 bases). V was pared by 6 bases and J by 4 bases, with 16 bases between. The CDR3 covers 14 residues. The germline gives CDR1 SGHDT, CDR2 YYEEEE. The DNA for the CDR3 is TGTGCCAGCACCCGCGACAAACAGGCCTATGGCTACACCTTC. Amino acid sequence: CASTRDKQAYGYTF.

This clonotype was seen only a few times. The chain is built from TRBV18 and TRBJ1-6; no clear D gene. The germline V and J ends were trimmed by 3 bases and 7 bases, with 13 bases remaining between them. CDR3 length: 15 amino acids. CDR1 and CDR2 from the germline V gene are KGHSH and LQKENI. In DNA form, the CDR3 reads TGTGCCAGCTCACCTTTCGGGGAAAAGAATTCACCCCTCCACTTT. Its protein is CASSPFGEKNSPLHF.

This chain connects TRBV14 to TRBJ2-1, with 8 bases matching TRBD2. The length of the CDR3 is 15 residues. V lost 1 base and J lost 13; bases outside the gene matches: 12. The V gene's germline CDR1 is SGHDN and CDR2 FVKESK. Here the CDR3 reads CASSQGTSGQETQFF. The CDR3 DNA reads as TGTGCCAGCAGCCAAGGAACTAGCGGCCAAGAGACCCAGTTCTTC.

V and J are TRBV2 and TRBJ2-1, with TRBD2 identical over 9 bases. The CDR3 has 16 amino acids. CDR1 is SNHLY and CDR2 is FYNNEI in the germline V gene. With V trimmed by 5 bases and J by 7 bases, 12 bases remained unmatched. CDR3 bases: TGTGCCAGCAGTCCCTCCCAAGCGGGGGGAAGTAATGAGCAGTTCTTC. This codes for CASSPSQAGGSNEQFF.

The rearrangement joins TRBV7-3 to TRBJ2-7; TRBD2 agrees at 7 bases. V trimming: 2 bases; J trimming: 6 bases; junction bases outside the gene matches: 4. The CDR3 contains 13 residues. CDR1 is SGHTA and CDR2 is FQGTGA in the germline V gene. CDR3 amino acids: CASSLVPGGEQYF. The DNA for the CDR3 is TGTGCCAGCAGCTTAGTCCCGGGGGGCGAGCAGTACTTC.

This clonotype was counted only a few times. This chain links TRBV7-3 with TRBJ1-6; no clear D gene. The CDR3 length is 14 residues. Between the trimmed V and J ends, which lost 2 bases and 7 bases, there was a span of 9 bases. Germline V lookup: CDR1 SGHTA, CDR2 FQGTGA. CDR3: CASSLLDGNSPLHF. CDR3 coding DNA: TGTGCCAGCAGCTTATTGGACGGAAATTCACCCCTCCACTTT. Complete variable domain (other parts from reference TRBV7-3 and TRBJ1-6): GAGVSQTPSNKVTEKGKYVELRCDPISGHTALYWYRQSLGQGPEFLIYFQGTGAADDSGLPNDRFFAVRPEGSVSTLKIQRTERGDSAVYLCASSLLDGNSPLHFGNGTRLTVT.

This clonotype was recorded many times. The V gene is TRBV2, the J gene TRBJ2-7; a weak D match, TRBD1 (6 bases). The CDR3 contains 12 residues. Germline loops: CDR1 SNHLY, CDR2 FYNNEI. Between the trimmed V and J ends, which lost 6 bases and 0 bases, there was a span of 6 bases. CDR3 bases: TGTGCCAGCAGGGACAGCTCCTACGAGCAGTACTTC. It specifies CASRDSSYEQYF.

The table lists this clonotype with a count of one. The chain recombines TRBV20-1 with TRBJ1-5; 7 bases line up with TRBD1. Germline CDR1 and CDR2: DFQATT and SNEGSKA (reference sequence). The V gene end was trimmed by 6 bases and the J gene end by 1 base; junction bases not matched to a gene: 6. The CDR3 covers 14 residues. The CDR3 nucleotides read TGCAGTGCAAGTACAGGGGAAAGCAATCAGCCCCAGCATTTT. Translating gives CSASTGESNQPQHF.

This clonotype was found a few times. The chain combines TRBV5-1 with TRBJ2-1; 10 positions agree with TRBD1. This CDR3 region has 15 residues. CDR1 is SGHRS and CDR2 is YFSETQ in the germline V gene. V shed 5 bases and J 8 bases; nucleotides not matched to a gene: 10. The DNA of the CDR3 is TGCGCCAGCAGTCCTCGACAGGGGGCTATCTATGAGCAGTTCTTC. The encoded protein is CASSPRQGAIYEQFF.

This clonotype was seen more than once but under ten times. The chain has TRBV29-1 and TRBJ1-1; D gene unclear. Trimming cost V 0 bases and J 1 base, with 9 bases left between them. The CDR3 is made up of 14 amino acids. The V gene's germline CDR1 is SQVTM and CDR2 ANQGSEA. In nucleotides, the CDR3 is TGCAGCGTTGAAGATCGGACTGCGAACACTGAAGCTTTCTTT. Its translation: CSVEDRTANTEAFF.

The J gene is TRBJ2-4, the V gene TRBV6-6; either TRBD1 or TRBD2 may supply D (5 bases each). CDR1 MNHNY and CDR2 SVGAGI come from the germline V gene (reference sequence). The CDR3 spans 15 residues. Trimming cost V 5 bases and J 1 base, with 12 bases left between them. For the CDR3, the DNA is TGTGCCAGCAGTCGGGACCTGGGGGCCAAAAACATTCAGTACTTC. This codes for CASSRDLGAKNIQYF.

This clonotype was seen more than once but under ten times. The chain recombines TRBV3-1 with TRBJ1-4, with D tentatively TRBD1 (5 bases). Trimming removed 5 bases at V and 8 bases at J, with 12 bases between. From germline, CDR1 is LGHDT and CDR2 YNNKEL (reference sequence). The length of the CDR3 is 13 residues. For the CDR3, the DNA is TGTGCCAGCAGCGCAACGGGGGACGAAAAACTGTTTTTT. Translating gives CASSATGDEKLFF.

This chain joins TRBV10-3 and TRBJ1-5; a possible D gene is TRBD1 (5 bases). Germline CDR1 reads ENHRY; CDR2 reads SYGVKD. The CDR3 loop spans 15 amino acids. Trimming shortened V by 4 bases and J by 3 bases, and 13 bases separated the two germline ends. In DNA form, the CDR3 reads TGTGCCATCAGTGGGGGAGGACAACTCAATCAGCCCCAGCATTTT. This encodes CAISGGGQLNQPQHF.

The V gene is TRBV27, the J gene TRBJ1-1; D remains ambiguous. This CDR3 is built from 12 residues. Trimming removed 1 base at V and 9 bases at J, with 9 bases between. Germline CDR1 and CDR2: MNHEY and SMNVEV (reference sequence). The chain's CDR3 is CASSLLGSKAFF. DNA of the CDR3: TGTGCCAGCAGTTTATTGGGGTCAAAAGCTTTCTTT.

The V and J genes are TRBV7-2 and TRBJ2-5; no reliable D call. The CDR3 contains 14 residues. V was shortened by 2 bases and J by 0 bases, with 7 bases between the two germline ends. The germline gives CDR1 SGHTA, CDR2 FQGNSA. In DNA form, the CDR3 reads TGTGCCAGCAGCTTAACGCTTTACCAAGAGACCCAGTACTTC. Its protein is CASSLTLYQETQYF. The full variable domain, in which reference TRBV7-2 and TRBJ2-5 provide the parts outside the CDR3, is GAGVSQSPSNKVTEKGKDVELRCDPISGHTALYWYRQSLGQGLEFLIYFQGNSAPDKSGLPSDRFSAERTGGSVSTLTIQRTQQEDSAVYLCASSLTLYQETQYFGPGTRLLVL.

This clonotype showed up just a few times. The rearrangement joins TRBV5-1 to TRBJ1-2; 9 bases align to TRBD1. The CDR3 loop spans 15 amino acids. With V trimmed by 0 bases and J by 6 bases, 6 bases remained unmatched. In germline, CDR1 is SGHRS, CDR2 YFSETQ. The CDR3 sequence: CASSLAMDRGHGYTF. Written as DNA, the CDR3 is TGCGCCAGCAGCTTGGCCATGGACAGGGGCCATGGCTACACCTTC.

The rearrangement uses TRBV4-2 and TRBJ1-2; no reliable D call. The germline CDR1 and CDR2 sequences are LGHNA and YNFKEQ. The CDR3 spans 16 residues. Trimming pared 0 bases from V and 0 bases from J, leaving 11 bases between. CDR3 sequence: CASSQDYTEANYGYTF. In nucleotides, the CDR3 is TGTGCCAGCAGCCAAGATTATACAGAAGCTAACTATGGCTACACCTTC.

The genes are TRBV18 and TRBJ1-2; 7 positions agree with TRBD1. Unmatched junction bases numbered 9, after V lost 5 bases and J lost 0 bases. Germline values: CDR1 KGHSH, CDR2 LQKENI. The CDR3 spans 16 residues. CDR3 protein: CASSSTRDRSNYGYTF. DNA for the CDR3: TGTGCCAGCTCATCCACCCGGGACAGATCTAACTATGGCTACACCTTC.